This T cell receptor beta chain derives from a study of cytomegalovirus exposure and HLA in healthy donors. Study-level findings and limits: Listed as cytomegalovirus-associated were 170 or so TCR beta chains. Productive rates of about 87% or about 30% were seen for most TCR beta V segments in an earlier analysis.

Concerning this clone: Antigen specificity is unknown.

Primers included in the PCR were 60 Vbeta and 13 Jbeta primers. The data were produced by immunoSEQ multiplex PCR, yet TCRdb's version contains in-frame clones alone and is incomplete. The table has approximately 220,000 clones, just over 75% seen once. In germline, CDR1 is SGHRS, CDR2 YFSETQ. The J segment lost 6 bases and the V segment lost 4 bases, leaving 5 bases of the junction unmatched. The CDR3 sequence is 15 residues long. Donors showed nominal health when sampled, although they likely had unrecorded immune exposures. The receptor comes from a man aged 18 to 35 in good health and CMV-seronegative. The sequenced sample was PBMCs. The chain is built from TRBV5-1 and TRBJ2-1, with 12 bases matching TRBD2. CDR3 nucleotide sequence: TGCGCCAGCAGCCCAACTAGCGGGAGGCCCAATGAGCAGTTCTTC. Protein sequence: CASSPTSGRPNEQFF.